These 5 T cell receptor beta chains share one sample of origin, sequenced in a study of blood T cell repertoires in COVID-19. Sequencing used immunoSEQ multiplex PCR; TCRdb keeps in-frame clones, though not all of them. The table shows over 200,000 clones, with roughly 90% occurring only once. Sequenced input: PBMCs or T cells enriched from blood (not recorded which). The receptor set was obtained from a woman aged 25-40 years who had been exposed to COVID-19.

This sequence joins TRBV5-1 and TRBJ1-2; 9 nucleotides line up with TRBD1. The germline gives CDR1 SGHRS, CDR2 YFSETQ. J gave up 4 bases and V 4 bases, and 5 bases lay outside the gene matches. This CDR3 has 14 residues. The CDR3 DNA is TGCGCCAGCAGCCGGGACAGGGTGGGCTATGGCTACACCTTC. This codes for CASSRDRVGYGYTF.

J is TRBJ1-2 and V is TRBV9, with no clear D. Germline V lookup: CDR1 SGDLS, CDR2 YYNGEE. Trimming stripped 0 bases from V and 5 bases from J, with 14 bases between. The CDR3 sequence is 15 residues long. The CDR3 coding sequence is TGTGCCAGCAGCGTAGCTGGCGGCAGTGGATATGGCTACACCTTC. As protein: CASSVAGGSGYGYTF.

The chain carries TRBV7-9 and TRBJ1-1; maybe TRBD1 (5 bases). Germline V gene lookup returns CDR1 SEHNR and CDR2 FQNEAQ (reference sequence). Between the trimmed V and J ends, which lost 2 bases and 6 bases, there was a span of 10 bases. The CDR3 has 13 residues. The CDR3 region has the DNA TGTGCCAGCAGCTTACAGGGTACAGCTGAAGCTTTCTTT. Its protein product is CASSLQGTAEAFF.

The J gene is TRBJ2-7, the V gene TRBV5-1; 8 bases line up with TRBD1. V trimming: 3 bases; J trimming: 6 bases; junction bases outside the gene matches: 8. Germline V gene data show CDR1 as SGHRS and CDR2 as YFSETQ. The CDR3 sequence is 14 residues long. The CDR3 loop is CASSSQGAAAEQYF. CDR3 nucleotide sequence: TGCGCCAGCAGCTCGCAGGGGGCTGCGGCCGAGCAGTACTTC.

The genes are TRBV11-3 and TRBJ2-4, with a possible D match to TRBD2 (5 bases). CDR1 and CDR2 (germline): SGHNT, YENEEA. Trimming took off 1 base at V and 0 bases at J, with 19 bases between the two ends. This CDR3 is 19 amino acids long. CDR3: CASSLADSGLIRAKNIQYF. The DNA of the CDR3 is TGTGCCAGCAGCTTAGCCGATTCGGGATTGATTAGAGCCAAAAACATTCAGTACTTC.